This T cell receptor (beta chain) stems from a study of post-analysis software for immune sequencing data. Study-wide context: Relapsing-remitting, secondary progressive and progressive-relapsing multiple sclerosis courses were included. Study-wide findings and caveats: Relative to controls, patients with multiple sclerosis showed significantly lower normalized Chao1 diversity. Comparison of patients with controls showed five TRBV segments more frequent in patients, TRBV5-6, TRBV5-1 and TRBV20-1 among them. Samples prepared in the same batch strongly co-clustered by F measure.

This CDR3 contains 15 residues. The V end was cut by 6 bases, the J end by 0 bases, with 12 bases between. Germline CDR1 and CDR2: MDHEN and SYDVKM. TCR beta libraries were prepared from cDNA with unique molecular identifiers. There were about 1 to 10 million T cells, and roughly 0.5 million cDNA molecules came from them. TCRdb reprocessed the PCR reads via MiXCR and lists one record per CDR3 protein. The repertoire includes hundreds of thousands of distinct CDR3 sequences, roughly three fifths of them detected once, and roughly 12% sits in the top ten. Notes on this clonotype: Its antigen is not identified.

The clonotype originates from a girl aged 2 to 9 with multiple sclerosis. J is TRBJ2-1 and V is TRBV28; D not resolved. Sequences were obtained from blood. The CDR3 region is CASRTGRSSYNEQFF. The DNA of the CDR3 is TGTGCCAGCAGAACGGGCCGAAGCTCCTACAATGAGCAGTTCTTC.